Listed below are T cell receptor beta chains from one sample, sequenced in a study of T cells in Graves' hyperthyroidism and ophthalmopathy. TCRdb recomputed calls from the multiplex PCR reads with MiXCR, one row per CDR3 protein. Here the sample spans some 500,000 distinct CDR3 sequences, 14% being singletons. What was sequenced was blood. Source of these receptors: a woman younger than 30 with Graves' hyperthyroidism. CDR3s include the opening cysteine and the closing phenylalanine or tryptophan. D genes are given only for firm matches. Clone size is given as once, few or many counts, or a class when the clone is expanded.

abundance: many
d_gene: NA
v_gene: TRBV27
j_gene: TRBJ1-4
CDR3nt: TGTGCCAGCAGTGAGTCGCCCCGGGCCGGTCTCGGGGAAAAACTGTTTTTT
CDR3aa: CASSESPRAGLGEKLFF

abundance: many
d_gene: NA
v_gene: TRBV12-3/TRBV12-4
j_gene: TRBJ1-2
CDR3nt: TGTGCCAGCAGTTTGACGCAAAACTATGGCTACACCTTC
CDR3aa: CASSLTQNYGYTF

abundance: few
d_gene: NA
v_gene: TRBV2
j_gene: TRBJ1-2
CDR3nt: TGTGCCTCGGACGGTGGGGACTACACCTTC
CDR3aa: CASDGGDYTF

abundance: many
d_gene: TRBD2
v_gene: TRBV18
j_gene: TRBJ2-7
CDR3nt: TGTGCCAGCTCACCCTACGGCACCGCGGGAGGAGGTCTCGAGCAGTACTTC
CDR3aa: CASSPYGTAGGGLEQYF

abundance: many
d_gene: NA
v_gene: TRBV6-6
j_gene: TRBJ2-1
CDR3nt: TGTGCCAGCAGTTACTCGGGGTCTCTTTCCTACAATGAGCAGTTCTTC
CDR3aa: CASSYSGSLSYNEQFF

abundance: many
d_gene: TRBD1
v_gene: TRBV12-3/TRBV12-4
j_gene: TRBJ1-2
CDR3nt: TGTGCCAGCAGGTTGGACAGGTACTATGGCTACACCTTC
CDR3aa: CASRLDRYYGYTF

abundance: few
d_gene: TRBD2
v_gene: TRBV20-1
j_gene: TRBJ2-2
CDR3nt: TGCAGTGCTGGGGCTCAGGGAGGGACCGGGGAGCTGTTTTTT
CDR3aa: CSAGAQGGTGELFF

abundance: many
d_gene: TRBD2
v_gene: TRBV10-3
j_gene: TRBJ2-3
CDR3nt: TGTGCCATCAGTGAGTCGACGACTAGCGGAGATACGCAGTATTTT
CDR3aa: CAISESTTSGDTQYF

abundance: many
d_gene: NA
v_gene: TRBV5-1
j_gene: TRBJ1-2
CDR3nt: TGCGCCAGCAGCCCACAGCGGGTTACCTATGGCTACACCTTC
CDR3aa: CASSPQRVTYGYTF

abundance: many
d_gene: TRBD1
v_gene: TRBV19
j_gene: TRBJ1-4
CDR3nt: TGTGCCAGTAATCAGGGACAGGGAGCTAATGAAAAACTGTTTTTT
CDR3aa: CASNQGQGANEKLFF

abundance: many
d_gene: TRBD1
v_gene: TRBV29-1
j_gene: TRBJ2-5
CDR3nt: TGCAGCGTTACCCACGGGGGACAGGGGACGGAGACCCAGTACTTC
CDR3aa: CSVTHGGQGTETQYF

abundance: many
d_gene: NA
v_gene: TRBV19
j_gene: TRBJ1-2
CDR3nt: TGTGCCAGTGCCAGGGACAACAACTATGGCTACACCTTC
CDR3aa: CASARDNNYGYTF

abundance: few
d_gene: NA
v_gene: TRBV19
j_gene: TRBJ2-1
CDR3nt: TGTGCCAGTAGTAGGCTAACCCTACAATACAATGAGCAGTTCTTC
CDR3aa: CASSRLTLQYNEQFF